This T cell receptor beta chain was recovered during a study of CD8 T cells in Susac syndrome. TCR beta sequencing was performed on blood CD8+ and CD4+ T cells. Healthy donors formed controls matched for age and sex. The TEMRA cells underwent FACS enrichment, while the CD8+ and CD4+ T cells underwent negative isolation. This CDR3 is 12 amino acids long. V lost 6 bases to trimming and J lost 3 bases, with 9 bases between them. CDR1 MNHEY and CDR2 SVGEGT come from the germline V gene. Reverse transcription of about 0.45 to 1 ug RNA was carried out with random hexamers. With immunoSEQ multiplex PCR, TCR beta CDR3 was amplified across 54 Vbeta and 13 Jbeta. TCRdb independently ran MiXCR on the immunoSEQ multiplex PCR reads; one entry per CDR3 protein. The sample yields approximately 110,000 distinct CDR3 sequences, about 96% seen once.

Sequencing was performed on CD4+ T cells from PBMCs. V usage is TRBV6-2 or TRBV6-3 and J usage is TRBJ2-7; the D is unclear. The TCR originated in a human donor in good health. The DNA of the CDR3 is TGTGCCAGCAGGGACCCGGGCTACGAGCAGTACTTC. Translation gives CASRDPGYEQYF.